One and the same sample provided the 7 T cell receptor beta chains below, sequenced in a study of low-dose radiotherapy and immunotherapy resistance in tumors (dated by TCRdb to between 2021 and 2024). TCRdb shows the sequencer as Illumina HiSeq 2500. First-strand cDNA was synthesized with Superscript III and a set of TRAV- and TRBV-specific primers, covering both TCRalpha and TCRbeta chains. TCRs were amplified with Phusion for roughly 19 PCR cycles, with a constant-region primer paired with the adapter attached to the V primers. TCRdb ran its own pipeline on the public reads, namely fastp trimming at Q25 and MiXCR clone calling, and kept in-frame beta chains. Rows are unified per CDR3 protein, each entry keeping the most common DNA and genes. The sample table records roughly 95,000 distinct CDR3 sequences; 20% of these occur just once. Clones ranked in the top ten supply over 10% of the sample.

The sample's time point label, in plain terms: after trial treatment. This specimen's treatment or condition label, interpreted: LDRT plus nivolumab, ipilimumab, low-dose cyclophosphamide and aspirin (RACIN trial). Sequencing used PBMCs, obtained after low-dose radiotherapy plus immunotherapy. The receptors here all came from a female donor with ovarian cancer.

This clonotype was counted many times. V usage is TRBV19 and J usage is TRBJ2-4; no firm D call. Deletions cut 6 bases from V and 6 bases from J, with 9 bases between. The CDR3 runs to 12 residues. CDR1 is LNHDA and CDR2 is SQIVND in the germline V gene (reference sequence). The CDR3 region is CASRKPPNIQYF. The CDR3 DNA follows: TGTGCCAGTAGGAAGCCCCCAAACATTCAGTACTTC.

This clonotype appeared many times. The V call is TRBV28, the J call TRBJ2-3, with D tentatively TRBD1 or TRBD2 (7 bases each). Germline assignment: CDR1 MDHEN and CDR2 SYDVKM. This CDR3 has 15 residues. V lost 6 bases and J lost 4, with 17 bases in between. The CDR3 sequence: CASSKRAGGADTQYF. In nucleotides, the CDR3 is TGTGCCAGCAGCAAACGAGCAGGGGGGGCAGATACGCAGTATTTT. Looking up the rest from reference TRBV28 and TRBJ2-3 gives the full variable domain: DVKVTQSSRYLVKRTGEKVFLECVQDMDHENMFWYRQDPGLGLRLIYFSYDVKMKEKGDIPEGYSVSREKKERFSLILESASTNQTSMYLCASSKRAGGADTQYFGPGTRLTVL.

This clonotype occurred many times. CDR3 amino acids: CSARVKVPSPTF. The CDR3 DNA sequence: TGCAGTGCTAGAGTGAAGGTGCCAAGCCCCACCTTC. The rearrangement links TRBV20-1 to TRBJ1-2, with D unresolved. Germline loops: CDR1 DFQATT, CDR2 SNEGSKA (reference sequence). Trimming pared 1 base from V and 13 bases from J, leaving 16 bases between. CDR3 length equals 12 residues.

This clonotype has a count of ten or more. The CDR3 bases are TGTGCCAGCTCACCCGGACAGGGGCGGGATACTGAAGCTTTCTTT. Translation: CASSPGQGRDTEAFF. V is TRBV18 and J is TRBJ1-1; 9 bases agree with TRBD1. Trimming cost V 3 bases and J 5 bases; bases outside gene matches: 7. CDR3 size: 15 residues. CDR1 is KGHSH and CDR2 is LQKENI in the germline V gene.

The sample holds many counts of this clonotype. The chain links TRBV28 to TRBJ2-6; maybe TRBD1 (5 bases). The germline V gene encodes CDR1 MDHEN and CDR2 SYDVKM. This CDR3 spans 15 amino acids. V lost 4 bases to trimming and J lost 2 bases, with 9 bases between them. The CDR3 DNA sequence: TGTGCCAGCAGTTCCCCAGGGCCTGGGGCCAACGTCCTGACTTTC. Translated, it gives CASSSPGPGANVLTF.

The V gene is TRBV4-1, the J gene TRBJ1-2, with D maybe TRBD1 (5 bases). CDR1 is MGHRA and CDR2 is YSYEKL in the germline V gene. Trimming took off 0 bases at V and 4 bases at J, with 12 bases between the two ends. The CDR3 runs to 15 residues. The DNA for the CDR3 is TGCGCCAGCAGCCAAGATGGGAGGGGTAGCTATGGCTACACCTTC. Translating gives CASSQDGRGSYGYTF.

This clonotype was observed many times. The V and J genes are TRBV18 and TRBJ1-1; 9 bases fit TRBD1. Germline CDR1 is KGHSH and CDR2 is LQKENI. This CDR3 has 14 residues. Losses at the gene ends were 6 bases for V and 1 base for J; bases not matched to a gene: 3. CDR3 DNA: TGTGCCAGCTCGTCGGGACAGGGGAACACTGAAGCTTTCTTT. Amino acids: CASSSGQGNTEAFF.